One sample yielded the 14 T cell receptor beta chains listed below, sequenced in a study of neurological immune-mediated disorders. TCRdb fed the 5' RACE reads into MiXCR, producing one record per CDR3 protein. The sample lists about 66,000 distinct CDR3 sequences; 3.4% were seen once. Sequenced input: PBMCs. Receptors were obtained from a man in his forties or fifties with multiple sclerosis.

This clonotype was detected many times. The rearrangement uses TRBV3-1 and TRBJ1-1, with D perhaps TRBD1 (6 bases). Germline V gene sequence: CDR1 LGHDT, CDR2 YNNKEL (reference sequence). CDR3 size: 16 residues. The V end lost 3 bases, the J end lost 5 bases, and 19 bases lay between the germline ends. Here the CDR3 DNA reads TGTGCCAGCAGCCACACAGGGACTCGAGGTGGGACTGAAGCTTTCTTT. It translates to CASSHTGTRGGTEAFF.

Ten or more counts support this clonotype. The V gene is TRBV5-6, the J gene TRBJ2-7; 8 bases line up with TRBD2. V lost 2 bases to trimming and J lost 2 bases; unmatched junction nucleotides: 6. Germline values: CDR1 SGHDT, CDR2 YYEEEE. This CDR3 has 15 amino acids. The CDR3 DNA sequence: TGTGCCAGCAGCTTCGGGACTAGTCCCACCTACGAGCAGTACTTC. Translated, it gives CASSFGTSPTYEQYF.

This clonotype was seen ten or more times. The rearrangement links TRBV10-2 to TRBJ1-2; no clear D. The germline V gene encodes CDR1 WSHSY and CDR2 SAAADI. The CDR3 totals 13 residues. The germline V and J ends were trimmed by 4 bases and 1 base, with 7 bases remaining between them. In DNA, the CDR3 is TGCGCCAGCAGTGGAGGGAATAACTATGGCTACACCTTC. Translated, it gives CASSGGNNYGYTF.

This clonotype was seen many times. CDR3 in amino acids: CATSSGTSGGTDTQYF. DNA of the CDR3: TGTGCCACCAGCAGCGGGACTAGCGGGGGAACAGATACGCAGTATTTT. The chain is built from TRBV15 and TRBJ2-3; 14 bases map to TRBD2. The germline V gene encodes CDR1 LNHNV and CDR2 YYDKDF (reference sequence). V shed 3 bases, J shed 3 bases, and the junction held 2 bases outside the gene matches. This CDR3 has 16 amino acids.

This clonotype was counted ten times or more. DNA of the CDR3: TGCAGCGTTACCGGGGGCCGCTCAGGGAATGGCTACACCTTC. Protein product: CSVTGGRSGNGYTF. The chain joins TRBV29-1 to TRBJ1-2, with D possibly TRBD1 on 6 matching bases. Germline V gene lookup returns CDR1 SQVTM and CDR2 ANQGSEA. The CDR3 totals 14 residues. The V and J ends lost 5 bases and 6 bases respectively, with 19 bases between them.

In its sample, this clonotype was seen many times. This chain joins TRBV2 and TRBJ1-1, with no clear D. CDR3 length: 13 residues. V was clipped by 8 bases and J by 4 bases, with 14 bases between them. Germline values: CDR1 SNHLY, CDR2 FYNNEI. The CDR3 DNA sequence: TGTGCCAGCTTAAGGACCACGGGCACTGAAGCTTTCTTT. Protein: CASLRTTGTEAFF. Combining the CDR3 with reference TRBV2 and TRBJ1-1 gives the whole variable domain EPEVTQTPSHQVTQMGQEVILRCVPISNHLYFYWYRQILGQKVEFLVSFYNNEISEKSEIFDDQFSVERPDGSNFTLKIRSTKLEDSAMYFCASLRTTGTEAFFGQGTRLTVV.

The table lists this clonotype with many counts. The genes are TRBV20-1 and TRBJ2-3; 10 positions agree with TRBD2. The CDR3 spans 15 residues. From germline, CDR1 is DFQATT and CDR2 SNEGSKA (reference sequence). J was trimmed by 8 bases and V by 5 bases; bases with no gene match: 13. CDR3: CSAHTAGGPRGTQYF. In DNA, the CDR3 is TGCAGTGCTCATACAGCGGGGGGGCCTCGGGGTACGCAGTATTTT.

In its sample, this clonotype was seen many times. The V call is TRBV12-3 or TRBV12-4, the J call TRBJ1-1; tentatively, D is TRBD1 (5 bases). This CDR3 is 15 amino acids long. V lost 7 bases and J lost 4, with 19 bases in between. CDR3 coding DNA: TGTGCCAGCAAAAGAGCCCGACGGGACGGCACTGAAGCTTTCTTT. This gives the protein CASKRARRDGTEAFF.

This clonotype was observed many times. V gene TRBV14 combines with J gene TRBJ2-4, with D maybe TRBD2 (6 bases). The germline gives CDR1 SGHDN, CDR2 FVKESK. CDR3 size: 16 residues. The germline V and J ends were trimmed by 0 bases and 0 bases, with 9 bases remaining between them. The CDR3 DNA reads TGTGCCAGCAGCCAAGAAGGAGGGCTAGCCAAAAACATTCAGTACTTC. As protein: CASSQEGGLAKNIQYF.

This clonotype has a count of ten or more. This chain connects TRBV7-9 to TRBJ2-3; D is possibly TRBD1 (5 bases). This CDR3 is built from 15 residues. Germline assignment: CDR1 SEHNR and CDR2 FQNEAQ (reference sequence). V gave up 1 base and J gave up 0 bases, with 8 bases separating them. The CDR3 nucleotides are TGTGCCAGCAGCTTAGTGGGGCCTAGCACAGATACGCAGTATTTT. Translation gives CASSLVGPSTDTQYF.

The sample holds many counts of this clonotype. The rearrangement joins TRBV7-3 to TRBJ2-1, with a possible D match to TRBD2 (6 bases). Trimming shortened V by 2 bases and J by 3 bases, and 17 bases separated the two germline ends. The CDR3 length is 17 residues. Germline values: CDR1 SGHTA, CDR2 FQGTGA. CDR3 amino acids: CASSLDGLGGGYNEQFF. In DNA form, the CDR3 reads TGTGCCAGCAGCTTAGACGGACTCGGGGGTGGCTACAATGAGCAGTTCTTC.

This clonotype was counted ten times or more. The chain's CDR3 is CASSPTDSPYGYTF. The CDR3 bases are TGTGCCAGCTCGCCCACCGACAGTCCCTATGGCTACACCTTC. The rearrangement joins TRBV18 to TRBJ1-2; D might be TRBD1 (5 bases). CDR3 length equals 14 residues. Trimming stripped 6 bases from V and 4 bases from J, with 15 bases between. In germline, CDR1 is KGHSH, CDR2 LQKENI.

This clonotype was detected ten times or more. The chain joins TRBV12-3 or TRBV12-4 to TRBJ2-1; D call uncertain. Trimming removed 2 bases from V and 9 bases from J, with 11 bases in between. This CDR3 region has 13 residues. CDR3 DNA: TGTGCCAGCAGTTTAAAATTGTCAAGTGAGCAGTTCTTC. This translates into CASSLKLSSEQFF.

This clonotype was seen many times. This chain joins TRBV3-1 and TRBJ2-2; 15 positions match TRBD2. Unmatched junction bases numbered 8, after V lost 4 bases and J lost 5 bases. This CDR3 is built from 18 residues. Germline V gives CDR1 LGHDT, CDR2 YNNKEL (reference sequence). Here the CDR3 DNA reads TGTGCCAGCAGCCCCGGACTAGCGGGGGGGCTAGGAACCGGGGAGCTGTTTTTT. It encodes CASSPGLAGGLGTGELFF.